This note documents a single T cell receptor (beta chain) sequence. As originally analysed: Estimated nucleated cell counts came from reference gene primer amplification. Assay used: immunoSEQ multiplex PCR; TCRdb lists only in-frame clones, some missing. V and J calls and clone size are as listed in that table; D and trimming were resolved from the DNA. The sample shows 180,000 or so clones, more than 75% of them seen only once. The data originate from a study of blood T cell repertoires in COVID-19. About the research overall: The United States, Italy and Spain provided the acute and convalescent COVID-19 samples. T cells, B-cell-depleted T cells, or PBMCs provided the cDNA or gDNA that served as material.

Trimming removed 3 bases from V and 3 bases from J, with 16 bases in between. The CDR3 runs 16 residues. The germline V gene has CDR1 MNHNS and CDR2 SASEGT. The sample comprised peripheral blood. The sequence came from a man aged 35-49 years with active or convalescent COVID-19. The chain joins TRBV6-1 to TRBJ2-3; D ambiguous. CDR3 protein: CASSDPRNSGTDTQYF. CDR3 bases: TGTGCCAGCAGTGACCCCCGTAATTCCGGGACAGATACGCAGTATTTT.